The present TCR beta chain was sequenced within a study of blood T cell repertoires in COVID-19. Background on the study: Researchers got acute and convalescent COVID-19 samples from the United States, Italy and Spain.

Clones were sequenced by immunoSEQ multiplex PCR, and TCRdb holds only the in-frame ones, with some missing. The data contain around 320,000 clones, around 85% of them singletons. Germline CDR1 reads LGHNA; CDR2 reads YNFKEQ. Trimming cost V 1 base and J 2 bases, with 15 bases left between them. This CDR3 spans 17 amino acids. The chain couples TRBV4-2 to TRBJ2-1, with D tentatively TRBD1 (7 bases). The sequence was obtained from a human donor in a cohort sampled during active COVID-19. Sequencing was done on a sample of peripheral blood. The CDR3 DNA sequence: TGTGCCAGCAGCCAAGTGGCGGGGACAGCGACCTACAATGAGCAGTTCTTC. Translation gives CASSQVAGTATYNEQFF.